These 26 T cell receptor beta chains were all obtained from the same sample, sequenced in a study of brain T cells in children with intractable seizures. Clones were sequenced by immunoSEQ multiplex PCR, and TCRdb holds only the in-frame ones, with some missing. The sample contains tens of thousands of clones, 90% to 97% of which appear only once. This material consisted of peripheral blood, taken at surgery. The receptor set was obtained from a boy under three years old with focal cortical dysplasia and intractable seizures.

The rearrangement links TRBV28 to TRBJ2-1, with D unclear. Germline assignment: CDR1 MDHEN and CDR2 SYDVKM. Trimming shortened V by 3 bases and J by 9 bases, and 15 bases separated the two germline ends. The CDR3 is made up of 14 amino acids. The DNA for the CDR3 is TGTGCCAGCAGTTTGGGGTATTTGGATGGTGAGCAGTTCTTC. Translating gives CASSLGYLDGEQFF.

The V and J genes are TRBV21-1 and TRBJ1-6. TRBV21-1 is flagged as a pseudogene. This CDR3 spans 17 amino acids. The CDR3 sequence is CASRYIGNRSYNSPLHF. CDR3 in DNA: TGTGCCAGCAGATACATTGGGAATCGGTCCTATAATTCACCCCTCCACTTT.

The chain uses TRBV19 and TRBJ2-4; D is possibly TRBD1 (6 bases). This CDR3 has 15 residues. V lost 4 bases and J 6 bases, leaving 16 bases between the germline ends. The germline CDR1 and CDR2 sequences are LNHDA and SQIVND (reference sequence). The CDR3 loop is CASSNNNLQGNIQYF. CDR3 nucleotides: TGTGCCAGTAGTAACAACAACCTACAGGGAAACATTCAGTACTTC.

The chain's CDR3 is CASSQGIMGVYEQYF. The DNA of the CDR3 is TGCGCCAGCAGCCAAGGCATAATGGGGGTCTACGAGCAGTACTTC. This chain joins TRBV4-3 and TRBJ2-7; the D call may be TRBD1 or TRBD2 (5 bases each). The CDR3 sequence is 15 residues long. Trimming left V 1 base short and J 3 bases short, with 13 bases between. Germline V gives CDR1 LGHNA, CDR2 YSLEER.

V usage is TRBV3-1 (or the pseudogene TRBV3-2) and J usage is TRBJ1-1, with no clear D. This CDR3 region has 14 residues. The germline V gene encodes CDR1 LGHDT and CDR2 YNNKEL (reference sequence). Trimming left V 0 bases short and J 11 bases short, with 16 bases between. The DNA for the CDR3 is TGTGCCAGCAGCCAAGAAGGCAACCTTCTGACGGCTTTCTTT. Translating it yields CASSQEGNLLTAFF.

The chain recombines TRBV7-6 with TRBJ2-7, with TRBD2 matching over 8 bases. CDR3 length: 17 residues. With 4 bases clipped from V and 0 bases from J, the junction kept 11 bases outside the gene matches. The V gene's germline CDR1 is SGHVS and CDR2 FNYEAQ. CDR3 nucleotide sequence: TGTGCCAGCAGCTCTACTCCCGGGACTAGTAGCTCCTACGAGCAGTACTTC. Translating gives CASSSTPGTSSSYEQYF.

The chain combines TRBV7-2 with TRBJ2-1, with D possibly TRBD2 on 6 matching bases. The CDR3 extends over 16 amino acids. Trimming removed 5 bases at V and 10 bases at J, with 24 bases between. CDR1 is SGHTA and CDR2 is FQGNSA in the germline V gene. The CDR3 here is CASSQFGTAPPQEQFF. CDR3 nucleotides: TGTGCCAGCAGCCAATTCGGGACTGCACCCCCTCAGGAGCAGTTCTTC.

The chain is built from TRBV18 and TRBJ2-2; 12 bases map to TRBD2. This CDR3 spans 15 amino acids. V dropped 5 bases and J dropped 5; count of bases not matched to a gene: 3. CDR1 is KGHSH, CDR2 LQKENI, per germline. The CDR3, as DNA: TGTGCCAGCTCAACCGGGACTAGCGGGACCGGGGAGCTGTTTTTT. As protein: CASSTGTSGTGELFF.

The chain employs TRBV11-2 and TRBJ1-3, with 7 bases aligning to TRBD1. With 5 bases clipped from V and 2 bases from J, the junction kept 6 bases outside the gene matches. The CDR3 sequence is 15 residues long. The V gene's germline CDR1 is SGHAT and CDR2 FQNNGV. This CDR3 is CASSGKGAAGNTIYF. The CDR3 DNA is TGTGCCAGCAGCGGAAAGGGGGCGGCTGGAAACACCATATATTTT.

The chain combines TRBV11-2 with TRBJ2-7; 7 bases fit TRBD1. The CDR3 contains 14 residues. CDR1 SGHAT and CDR2 FQNNGV come from the germline V gene. V lost 7 bases to trimming and J lost 4 bases; unmatched junction nucleotides: 10. The CDR3 nucleotides read TGTGCCAGCACCACAGGGGTTTATGTATACGAGCAGTACTTC. It is translated as CASTTGVYVYEQYF.

The chain combines TRBV28 with TRBJ2-7; 8 bases map to TRBD2. The CDR3 spans 14 residues. Germline V gene sequence: CDR1 MDHEN, CDR2 SYDVKM. The ends lost 4 bases at V and 2 bases at J; junction bases unmatched: 4. CDR3 DNA sequence: TGTGCCAGCAGTTCCCCGGGAGGGGCCTACGAGCAGTACTTC. It yields the protein CASSSPGGAYEQYF.

The rearrangement links TRBV7-6 to TRBJ2-1, with 7 bases aligning to TRBD1. The CDR3 loop spans 15 amino acids. V dropped 6 bases and J dropped 4; count of bases not matched to a gene: 9. The V gene's germline CDR1 is SGHVS and CDR2 FNYEAQ. The CDR3 sequence is CASSSQTGIYNEQFF. CDR3 in DNA: TGTGCCAGCAGTTCTCAGACAGGGATTTACAATGAGCAGTTCTTC.

In its sample, this clone was seen once. The chain employs TRBV4-2 and TRBJ2-5, with a weak D call TRBD2 (5 bases). The CDR3 totals 15 residues. V lost 0 bases to trimming and J lost 4 bases, with 12 bases between them. Germline V CDR1 and CDR2: LGHNA, YNFKEQ. The CDR3 DNA follows: TGTGCCAGCAGCCAAGATGTGCTAGCCCGAGAGACCCAGTACTTC. It yields the protein CASSQDVLARETQYF.

J is TRBJ2-2 and V is TRBV24-1, with 7 bases matching TRBD1. Germline CDR1 is KGHDR and CDR2 is SFDVKD. The trim removed 2 bases at V and 4 bases at J, leaving 6 bases unmatched. The CDR3 is made up of 16 amino acids. In DNA form, the CDR3 reads TGTGCCACCAGTGATTCTACTCGACAGGGCACCGGGGAGCTGTTTTTT. This codes for CATSDSTRQGTGELFF.

The chain recombines TRBV13 with TRBJ2-7; weak D call: TRBD2 (5 bases). Per the germline V gene, CDR1 is PRHDT and CDR2 is FYEKMQ (reference sequence). V lost 5 bases and J 0 bases, leaving 14 bases between the germline ends. The CDR3 is made up of 15 amino acids. The CDR3 sequence is CASSGGLTISYEQYF. In DNA, the CDR3 is TGTGCCAGCAGCGGCGGACTCACAATCTCCTACGAGCAGTACTTC. Full variable domain (rest looked up from reference TRBV13 and TRBJ2-7): AAGVIQSPRHLIKEKRETATLKCYPIPRHDTVYWYQQGPGQDPQFLISFYEKMQSDKGSIPDRFSAQQFSDYHSELNMSSLELGDSALYFCASSGGLTISYEQYFGPGTRLTVT.

The V and J genes are TRBV5-6 and TRBJ2-1, with D possibly matching TRBD1 (6 bases). Germline-derived CDR1 and CDR2 are SGHDT and YYEEEE. The CDR3 totals 13 residues. Deletions cut 1 base from V and 8 bases from J, with 10 bases between. The CDR3 is CASSLRDKHEQFF. The CDR3 bases are TGTGCCAGCAGCTTGCGGGACAAGCATGAGCAGTTCTTC.

The chain has TRBV28 and TRBJ1-1; no firm D call. CDR1 is MDHEN, CDR2 SYDVKM, per germline. CDR3 length: 15 amino acids. V was shortened by 6 bases and J by 0 bases, with 14 bases between the two germline ends. The CDR3 is CASRPQDRMNTEAFF. DNA for the CDR3: TGTGCCAGCAGGCCCCAGGACCGAATGAACACTGAAGCTTTCTTT.

The rearrangement links TRBV28 to TRBJ2-2, with 12 bases aligning to TRBD1. V lost 5 bases to trimming and J lost 6 bases; unmatched junction nucleotides: 4. The CDR3 length is 15 residues. The germline CDR1 and CDR2 sequences are MDHEN and SYDVKM. CDR3 region: CASSTRDRGPGELFF. DNA for the CDR3: TGTGCCAGCAGTACTCGGGACAGGGGGCCCGGGGAGCTGTTTTTT.

This sequence joins TRBV7-2 and TRBJ1-5; D gene ambiguous. CDR1 and CDR2 from the germline V gene are SGHTA and FQGNSA. The CDR3 totals 13 residues. V was pared by 5 bases and J by 1 base, with 6 bases between. The CDR3 sequence: CASSLDSNQPQHF. In DNA form, the CDR3 reads TGTGCCAGCAGCCTGGACAGCAATCAGCCCCAGCATTTT.

The chain carries TRBV11-2 and TRBJ1-2, with TRBD1 identical over 7 bases. Germline lookup yields CDR1 SGHAT and CDR2 FQNNGV. Losses at the gene ends were 2 bases for V and 4 bases for J; bases not matched to a gene: 4. This CDR3 is 14 amino acids long. The DNA of the CDR3 is TGTGCCAGCAGCTTATCCAGGGGGGCCTATGGCTACACCTTC. Translation gives CASSLSRGAYGYTF. Using reference TRBV11-2 and TRBJ1-2 for the parts outside the CDR3, the full variable domain is EAGVAQSPRYKIIEKRQSVAFWCNPISGHATLYWYQQILGQGPKLLIQFQNNGVVDDSQLPKDRFSAERLKGVDSTLKIQPAKLEDSAVYLCASSLSRGAYGYTFGSGTRLTVV.

The chain recombines TRBV6-4 with TRBJ2-4, with D possibly being TRBD2 (7 bases). The CDR3 sequence is 16 residues long. V shed 2 bases and J shed 1 base, with 12 bases lying between them. CDR1 MRHNA and CDR2 SNTAGT come from the germline V gene. The CDR3 nucleotides read TGTGCCAGCAGTGACCACAGGGAGGGGGCCAAAAACATTCAGTACTTC. This translates into CASSDHREGAKNIQYF.

V and J are TRBV19 and TRBJ2-1; 8 bases line up with TRBD1. Losses at the gene ends were 3 bases for V and 3 bases for J; bases not matched to a gene: 7. The CDR3 runs to 16 residues. The germline CDR1 and CDR2 sequences are LNHDA and SQIVND (reference sequence). The CDR3, as DNA: TGTGCCAGTAGTATTTTTTCAGGGGGCATCTACAATGAGCAGTTCTTC. Protein product: CASSIFSGGIYNEQFF.

The DNA of the CDR3 is TGTGCCAGCAGCTTGGAGCGCGGGAAGTACGAGCAGTACTTC. Its translation: CASSLERGKYEQYF. The V and J genes are TRBV5-6 and TRBJ2-7, with D tentatively TRBD2 (6 bases). Trimming cost V 0 bases and J 4 bases, with 11 bases left between them. The V gene's germline CDR1 is SGHDT and CDR2 YYEEEE. This CDR3 contains 14 residues.

This chain connects TRBV14 to TRBJ2-2, with TRBD2 matching over 9 bases. The V segment lost 5 bases and the J segment 1 base; nucleotides outside the gene matches: 5. The germline V gene has CDR1 SGHDN and CDR2 FVKESK. This CDR3 spans 16 amino acids. The CDR3 DNA is TGTGCCAGCAGCAGACTAGCGGCGATGAACACCGGGGAGCTGTTTTTT. Protein sequence: CASSRLAAMNTGELFF. The full variable domain, in which reference TRBV14 and TRBJ2-2 provide the parts outside the CDR3, is EAGVTQFPSHSVIEKGQTVTLRCDPISGHDNLYWYRRVMGKEIKFLLHFVKESKQDESGMPNNRFLAERTGGTYSTLKVQPAELEDSGVYFCASSRLAAMNTGELFFGEGSRLTVL.

The chain combines TRBV10-1 with TRBJ1-4; D unresolved. Germline V CDR1 and CDR2: WNHNN, SYGVQD (reference sequence). There are 13 residues in the CDR3. V was clipped by 10 bases and J by 7 bases, with 16 bases between them. The CDR3 nucleotides are TGCGCCAAAATGACGGACGTATGTGAAAAACTGTTTTTT. Translated, it gives CAKMTDVCEKLFF.

V is TRBV21-1 and J is TRBJ2-7; the table assigns TRBD2, which was not confirmed against the DNA. TRBV21-1 is noted as a pseudogene. The CDR3 is made up of 15 amino acids. In nucleotides, the CDR3 is TGTGCCAGCACGCCGACTAGCGGGAGAGACGACGAGCAGTACTTC. It encodes CASTPTSGRDDEQYF.